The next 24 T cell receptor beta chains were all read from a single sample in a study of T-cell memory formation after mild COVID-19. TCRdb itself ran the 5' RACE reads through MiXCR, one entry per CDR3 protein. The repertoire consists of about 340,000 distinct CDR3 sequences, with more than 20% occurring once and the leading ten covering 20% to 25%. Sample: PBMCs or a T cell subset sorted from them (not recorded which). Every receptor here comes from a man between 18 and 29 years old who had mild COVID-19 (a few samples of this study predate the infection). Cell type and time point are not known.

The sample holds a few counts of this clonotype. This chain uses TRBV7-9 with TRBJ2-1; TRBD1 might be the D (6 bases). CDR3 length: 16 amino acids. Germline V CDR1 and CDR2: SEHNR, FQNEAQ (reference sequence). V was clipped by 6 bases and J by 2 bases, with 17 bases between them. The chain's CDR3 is CASRFLVGATYNEQFF. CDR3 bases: TGTGCCAGCAGGTTCCTGGTGGGGGCCACCTACAATGAGCAGTTCTTC.

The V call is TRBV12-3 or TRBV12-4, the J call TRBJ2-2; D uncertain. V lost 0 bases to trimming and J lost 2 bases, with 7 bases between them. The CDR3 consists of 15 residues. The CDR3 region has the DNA TGTGCCAGCAGTTTAGCGGAGCGCAACACCGGGGAGCTGTTTTTT. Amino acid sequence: CASSLAERNTGELFF.

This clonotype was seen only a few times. CDR3 region: CSARDLRAFF. The CDR3 DNA is TGCAGTGCTAGAGATCTTAGGGCTTTCTTT. This chain uses TRBV20-1 with TRBJ1-1; no definite D call. Between the trimmed V and J ends, which lost 0 bases and 11 bases, there was a span of 7 bases. The V gene's germline CDR1 is DFQATT and CDR2 SNEGSKA (reference sequence). The CDR3 runs to 10 residues.

CDR3 residues: CASSVSGTGTHEQYF. The CDR3 bases are TGTGCCAGCAGCGTTTCCGGGACAGGGACCCACGAGCAGTACTTC. The chain employs TRBV9 and TRBJ2-7; the match to TRBD1 covers 9 bases. The V segment lost 2 bases and the J segment 5 bases; nucleotides outside the gene matches: 8. CDR3 size: 15 residues. Germline assignment: CDR1 SGDLS and CDR2 YYNGEE.

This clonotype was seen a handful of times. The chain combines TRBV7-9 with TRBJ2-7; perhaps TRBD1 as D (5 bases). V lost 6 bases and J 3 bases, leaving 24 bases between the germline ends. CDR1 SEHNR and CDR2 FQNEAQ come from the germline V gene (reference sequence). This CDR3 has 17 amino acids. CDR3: CASSYTSDRRRYYEQYF. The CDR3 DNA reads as TGTGCCAGCAGTTACACCTCAGACAGAAGAAGATACTACGAGCAGTACTTC.

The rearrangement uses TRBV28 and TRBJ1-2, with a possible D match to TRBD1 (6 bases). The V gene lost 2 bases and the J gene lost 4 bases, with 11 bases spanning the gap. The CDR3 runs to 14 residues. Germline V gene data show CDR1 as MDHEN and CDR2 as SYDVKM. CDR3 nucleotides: TGTGCCAGCAGTTTAGGGGGGCACCTCTATGGCTACACCTTC. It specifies CASSLGGHLYGYTF.

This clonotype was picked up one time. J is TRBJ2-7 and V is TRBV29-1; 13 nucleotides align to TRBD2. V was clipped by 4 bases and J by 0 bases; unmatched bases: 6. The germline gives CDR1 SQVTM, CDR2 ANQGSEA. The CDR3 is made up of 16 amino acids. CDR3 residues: CSVGGLAGDSSYEQYF. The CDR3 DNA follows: TGCAGCGTTGGCGGACTAGCGGGGGATAGCTCCTACGAGCAGTACTTC.

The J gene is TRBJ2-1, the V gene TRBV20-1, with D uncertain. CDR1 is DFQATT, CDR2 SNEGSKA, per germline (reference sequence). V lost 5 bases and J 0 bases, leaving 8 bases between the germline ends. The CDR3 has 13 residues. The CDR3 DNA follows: TGCAGTGCTCAGAAAAGCTCCTACAATGAGCAGTTCTTC. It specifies CSAQKSSYNEQFF.

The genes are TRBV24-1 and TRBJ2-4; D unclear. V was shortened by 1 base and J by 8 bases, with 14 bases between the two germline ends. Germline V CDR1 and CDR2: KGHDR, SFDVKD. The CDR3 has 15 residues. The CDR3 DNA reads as TGTGCCACCAGTGATTTCGGCCAGAGGATACACATTCAGTACTTC. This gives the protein CATSDFGQRIHIQYF.

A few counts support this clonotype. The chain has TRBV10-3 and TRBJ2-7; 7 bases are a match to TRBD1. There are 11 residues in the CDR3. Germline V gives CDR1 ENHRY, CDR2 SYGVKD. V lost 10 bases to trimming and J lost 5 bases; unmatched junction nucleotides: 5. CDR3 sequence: CASRQGDEQYF. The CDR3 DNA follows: TGTGCCAGCCGACAGGGCGACGAGCAGTACTTC.

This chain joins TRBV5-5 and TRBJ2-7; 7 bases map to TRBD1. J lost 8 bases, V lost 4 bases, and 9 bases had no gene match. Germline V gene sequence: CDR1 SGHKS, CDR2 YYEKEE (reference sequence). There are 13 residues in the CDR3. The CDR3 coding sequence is TGTGCCAGCAGCCCTGACAACAGGGGTAAGCAGTACGTC. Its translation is CASSPDNRGKQYV.

The CDR3: CASSLASGAGELFF. DNA of the CDR3: TGTGCCAGCAGCTTAGCGTCCGGGGCCGGGGAGCTGTTTTTT. V is TRBV7-2 and J is TRBJ2-2; possibly TRBD2 for D (5 bases). CDR1 is SGHTA and CDR2 is FQGNSA in the germline V gene. The CDR3 spans 14 residues. V was trimmed by 0 bases and J by 6 bases, leaving 8 bases between them. Supplemented by reference TRBV7-2 and TRBJ2-2, the full variable domain reads GAGVSQSPSNKVTEKGKDVELRCDPISGHTALYWYRQSLGQGLEFLIYFQGNSAPDKSGLPSDRFSAERTGGSVSTLTIQRTQQEDSAVYLCASSLASGAGELFFGEGSRLTVL.

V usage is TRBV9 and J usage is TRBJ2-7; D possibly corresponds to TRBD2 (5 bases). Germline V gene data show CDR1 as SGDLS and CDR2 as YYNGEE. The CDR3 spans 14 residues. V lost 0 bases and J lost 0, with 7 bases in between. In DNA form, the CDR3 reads TGTGCCAGCAGCGTAGACCTAGCCTCCTACGAGCAGTACTTC. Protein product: CASSVDLASYEQYF.

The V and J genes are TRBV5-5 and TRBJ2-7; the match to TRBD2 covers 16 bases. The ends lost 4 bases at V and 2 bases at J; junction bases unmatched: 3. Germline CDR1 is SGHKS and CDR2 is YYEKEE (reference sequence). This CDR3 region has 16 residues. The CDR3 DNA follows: TGTGCCAGCAGCGCGGGACTAGCGGGGGGGGCCTACGAGCAGTACTTC. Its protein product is CASSAGLAGGAYEQYF.

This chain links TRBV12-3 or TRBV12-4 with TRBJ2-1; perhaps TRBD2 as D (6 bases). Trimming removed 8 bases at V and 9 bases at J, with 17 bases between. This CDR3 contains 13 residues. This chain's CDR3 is CASGSRGYIEQFF. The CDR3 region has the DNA TGTGCCAGCGGTTCGCGGGGATATATTGAGCAGTTCTTC.

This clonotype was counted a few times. Written as DNA, the CDR3 is TGCAGCGTTGGCCCGGGTTTTTACACTGAAGCTTTCTTT. It encodes CSVGPGFYTEAFF. The chain is built from TRBV29-1 and TRBJ1-1; D not resolved. Between the trimmed V and J ends, which lost 4 bases and 3 bases, there was a span of 12 bases. The CDR3 extends over 13 amino acids. CDR1 is SQVTM and CDR2 is ANQGSEA in the germline V gene.

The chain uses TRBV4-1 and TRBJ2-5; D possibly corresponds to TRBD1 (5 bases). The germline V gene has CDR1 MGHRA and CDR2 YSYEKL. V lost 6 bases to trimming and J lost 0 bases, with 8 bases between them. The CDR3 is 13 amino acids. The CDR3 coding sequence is TGCGCCAGCAGACCGACAGACCAAGAGACCCAGTACTTC. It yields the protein CASRPTDQETQYF.

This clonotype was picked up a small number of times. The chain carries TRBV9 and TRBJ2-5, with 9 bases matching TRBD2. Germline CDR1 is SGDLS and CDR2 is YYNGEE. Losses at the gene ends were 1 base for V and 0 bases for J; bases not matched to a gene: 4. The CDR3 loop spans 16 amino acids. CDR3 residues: CASSVQASGDQETQYF. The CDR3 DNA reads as TGTGCCAGCAGCGTACAGGCTAGCGGGGACCAAGAGACCCAGTACTTC.

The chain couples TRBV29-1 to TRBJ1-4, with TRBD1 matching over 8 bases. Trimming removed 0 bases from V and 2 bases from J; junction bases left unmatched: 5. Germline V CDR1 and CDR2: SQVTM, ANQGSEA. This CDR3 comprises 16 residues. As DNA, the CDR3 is TGCAGCGTTGAAGATCCGGACAGGGCGACTAATGAAAAACTGTTTTTT. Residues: CSVEDPDRATNEKLFF.

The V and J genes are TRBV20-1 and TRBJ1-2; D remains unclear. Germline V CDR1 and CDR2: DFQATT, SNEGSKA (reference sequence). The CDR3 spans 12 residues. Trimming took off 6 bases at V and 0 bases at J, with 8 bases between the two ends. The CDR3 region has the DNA TGCAGTGCCCCTGTTCCTAACTATGGCTACACCTTC. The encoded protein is CSAPVPNYGYTF.

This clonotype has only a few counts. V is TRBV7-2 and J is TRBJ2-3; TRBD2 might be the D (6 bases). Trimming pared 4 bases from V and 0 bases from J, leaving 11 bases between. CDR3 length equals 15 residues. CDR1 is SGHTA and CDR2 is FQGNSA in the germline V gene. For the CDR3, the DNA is TGTGCCAGCAGCTGGGCGGGACTGAGCACAGATACGCAGTATTTT. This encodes CASSWAGLSTDTQYF.

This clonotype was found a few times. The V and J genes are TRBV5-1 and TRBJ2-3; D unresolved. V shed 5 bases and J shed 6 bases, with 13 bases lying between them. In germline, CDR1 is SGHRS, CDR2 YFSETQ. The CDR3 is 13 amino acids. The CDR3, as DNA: TGCGCCAGCAGTACGAGGCCAACCGATACGCAGTATTTT. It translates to CASSTRPTDTQYF.

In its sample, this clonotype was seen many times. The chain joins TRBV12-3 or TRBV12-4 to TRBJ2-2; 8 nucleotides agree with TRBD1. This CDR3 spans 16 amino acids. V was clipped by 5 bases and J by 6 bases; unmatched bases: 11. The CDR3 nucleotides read TGTGCCAGCAGTCCTTCAGGGGGCGAGTCCGCCGGGGAGCTGTTTTTT. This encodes CASSPSGGESAGELFF.

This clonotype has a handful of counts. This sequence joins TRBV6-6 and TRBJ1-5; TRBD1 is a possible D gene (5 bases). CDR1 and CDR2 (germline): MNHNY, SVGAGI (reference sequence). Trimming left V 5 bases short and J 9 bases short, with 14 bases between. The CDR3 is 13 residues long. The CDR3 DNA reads TGTGCCAGCAGTGGCGGGGGGGGACGGCCCCAGCATTTT. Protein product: CASSGGGGRPQHF.